One and the same sample provided the 6 T cell receptor beta chains below, sequenced in a study of cytomegalovirus exposure and HLA in healthy donors. The PCR used 60 Vbeta and 13 Jbeta primers. TCRdb keeps only in-frame clones here, not all; method: immunoSEQ multiplex PCR. The table includes some 130,000 clones, 80% detected once. The source material was PBMCs. The source is a man younger than 45 in good health.

This clone was seen more than once but under ten times. This sequence joins TRBV4-3 and TRBJ1-1; D is uncertain. CDR3 length equals 13 residues. V was trimmed by 4 bases and J by 0 bases, leaving 6 bases between them. Looked up from germline, CDR1 is LGHNA and CDR2 is YSLEER. The CDR3 nucleotides are TGCGCCAGCAGCCCCGGGGTGAACACTGAAGCTTTCTTT. Its translation is CASSPGVNTEAFF.

The chain joins TRBV6-5 to TRBJ2-7, with 10 bases that match TRBD2. This CDR3 is built from 15 residues. CDR1 is MNHEY and CDR2 is SVGAGI in the germline V gene. V was pared by 7 bases and J by 4 bases, with 10 bases of the junction left unmatched. CDR3 bases: TGTGCCAGCACCCTCGTGGCTAGCGGGAGTTACGAGCAGTACTTC. It translates to CASTLVASGSYEQYF.

The V and J genes are TRBV5-4 and TRBJ2-1; TRBD2 aligns across 8 bases. The CDR3 has 19 amino acids. Germline CDR1 SGHNT, CDR2 YYREEE (reference sequence). With V trimmed by 4 bases and J by 2 bases, 17 bases remained unmatched. DNA for the CDR3: TGTGCCAGCAGCCCCCGGGGGGGCGTGTGGGCCAACCCCTACAATGAGCAGTTCTTC. It codes for CASSPRGGVWANPYNEQFF. Filled out from reference TRBV5-4 and TRBJ2-1, the complete variable domain reads ETGVTQSPTHLIKTRGQQVTLRCSSQSGHNTVSWYQQALGQGPQFIFQYYREEENGRGNFPPRFSGLQFPNYSSELNVNALELDDSALYLCASSPRGGVWANPYNEQFFGPGTRLTVL.

The table lists this clone with a count of one. The V gene is TRBV19, the J gene TRBJ2-1; 15 positions match TRBD2. The CDR3 totals 18 residues. V gave up 10 bases and J gave up 0 bases; unmatched junction bases: 10. CDR1 is LNHDA and CDR2 is SQIVND in the germline V gene (reference sequence). The CDR3 region has the DNA TGTGCCACCTATCGGACTAGCGGGAGGGCCAGCTCCTACAATGAGCAGTTCTTC. This encodes CATYRTSGRASSYNEQFF.

The gene calls are TRBV7-9 and TRBJ2-7, with 7 bases aligning to TRBD1. CDR3 length equals 14 residues. The trim removed 7 bases at V and 1 base at J, leaving 7 bases unmatched. From germline, CDR1 is SEHNR and CDR2 FQNEAQ (reference sequence). The CDR3 reads CASTSGQDSYEQYF. DNA for the CDR3: TGTGCCAGCACCTCTGGACAGGATTCCTACGAGCAGTACTTC.

The chain couples TRBV11-3 to TRBJ1-3; D gene uncertain. Trimming pared 2 bases from V and 4 bases from J, leaving 6 bases between. This CDR3 has 13 amino acids. CDR1 SGHNT and CDR2 YENEEA come from the germline V gene. CDR3 sequence (DNA): TGTGCCAGCAGCTTATACTGGGGAAACACCATATATTTT. Amino acid sequence: CASSLYWGNTIYF. The full variable domain, rest sourced from reference TRBV11-3 and TRBJ1-3, is EAGVVQSPRYKIIEKKQPVAFWCNPISGHNTLYWYLQNLGQGPELLIRYENEEAVDDSQLPKDRFSAERLKGVDSTLKIQPAELGDSAVYLCASSLYWGNTIYFGEGSWLTVV.